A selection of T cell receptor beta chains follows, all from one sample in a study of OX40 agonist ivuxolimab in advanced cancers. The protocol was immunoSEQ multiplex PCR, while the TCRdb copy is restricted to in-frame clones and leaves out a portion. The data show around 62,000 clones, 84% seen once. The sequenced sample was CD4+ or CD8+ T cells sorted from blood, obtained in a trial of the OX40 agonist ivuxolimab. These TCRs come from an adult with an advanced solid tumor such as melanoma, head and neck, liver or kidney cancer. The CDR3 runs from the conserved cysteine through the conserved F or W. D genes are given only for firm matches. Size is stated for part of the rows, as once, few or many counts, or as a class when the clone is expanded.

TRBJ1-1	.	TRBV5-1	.	TGCGCCAGCAGCTCCACCAGCCTCCAAAACACTGAAGCTTTCTTT	CASSSTSLQNTEAFF
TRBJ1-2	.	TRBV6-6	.	TGTGCCAGCAGCCCCCGGAGGACGGAGAACTATGGCTACACCTTC	CASSPRRTENYGYTF
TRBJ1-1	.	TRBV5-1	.	TGCGCCAGCAGCTTGGACAGGATGAACACTGAAGCTTTCTTT	CASSLDRMNTEAFF
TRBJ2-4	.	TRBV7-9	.	TGTGCCAGCAGCTTAACAACCGGGGCAACCGGGGCCAAAAACATTCAGTACTTC	CASSLTTGATGAKNIQYF
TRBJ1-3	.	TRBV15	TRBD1	TGTGCCACCAGCAGACCGGGACAGGGCTTAACTGGAAACACCATATATTTT	CATSRPGQGLTGNTIYF
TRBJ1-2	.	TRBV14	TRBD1	TGTGCCAGCAGCCAAGCTACAGGGGGTACCTATGGCTACACCTTC	CASSQATGGTYGYTF
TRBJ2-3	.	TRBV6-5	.	TGTGCCAGCAGTTACGGCAGGGCTCGGGATACGCAGTATTTT	CASSYGRARDTQYF
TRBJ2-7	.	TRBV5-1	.	TGCGCCAGCAGCTTGGGTTTCACGGCAGGGGTCTCCTACGAGCAGTACTTC	CASSLGFTAGVSYEQYF
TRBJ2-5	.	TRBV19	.	TGTGCCAGTAAAGGGTGGGAGACCCAGTACTTC	CASKGWETQYF
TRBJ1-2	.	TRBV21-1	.	TGTGCCAGCAGCAAAGCGAGACAGGGCCCCTTCGTCGGCTACACCTTC	CASSKARQGPFVGYTF
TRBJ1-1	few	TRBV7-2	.	TGTGCCAGCAGCTTCGGGATGTACACTGAAGCTTTCTTT	CASSFGMYTEAFF
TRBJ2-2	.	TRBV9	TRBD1	TGTGCCAGCAGGGCTCGGGACAGCTCAAACACCGGGGAGCTGTTTTTT	CASRARDSSNTGELFF
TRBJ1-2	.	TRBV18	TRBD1	TGTGCCAGCTCACCGACAGGGGGCGAGCACTATGGCTACACCTTC	CASSPTGGEHYGYTF
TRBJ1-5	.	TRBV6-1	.	TGTGCCAGCCTACCGGGGGGGCCGGGGCAGCCCCAGCATTTT	CASLPGGPGQPQHF
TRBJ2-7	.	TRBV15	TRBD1	TGTGCCACCAGCAGAGCAGGGGGACCCTACGAGCAGTACTTC	CATSRAGGPYEQYF
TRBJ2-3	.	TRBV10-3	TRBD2	TGTGCCATCAGGGCTAGCGGTCTGAGCACAGATACGCAGTATTTT	CAIRASGLSTDTQYF
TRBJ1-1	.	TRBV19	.	TGTGCCAGTAGTTCCGACAGGTTGAACACTGAAGCTTTCTTT	CASSSDRLNTEAFF
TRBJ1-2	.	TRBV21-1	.	TGTGCCAGCGGAAAAGATGGCTACACCTTC	CASGKDGYTF
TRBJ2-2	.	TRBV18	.	TGTGCCAGCTCACCTCAGGGGAACACCGGGGAGCTGTTTTTT	CASSPQGNTGELFF
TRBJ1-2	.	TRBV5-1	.	TGCGCCAGCAGCTTGGAGGGGGACAAGTATGGCTACACCTTC	CASSLEGDKYGYTF
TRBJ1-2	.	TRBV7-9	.	TGTGCCAGCAGCTTAGATTGGGGTGGCTACACCTTC	CASSLDWGGYTF
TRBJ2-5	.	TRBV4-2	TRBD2	TGTGCCAGCAGCCTGGGTGTGGGCGGGGGGCCGGGAGGAGAGACCCAGTACTTC	CASSLGVGGGPGGETQYF
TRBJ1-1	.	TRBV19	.	TGTGCCAGTAGTATAGAGAGGGGGATAAGCACTGAAGCTTTCTTT	CASSIERGISTEAFF
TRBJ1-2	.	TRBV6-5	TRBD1	TGTGCCAGCACAGGGGGCCCTAACTATGGCTACACCTTC	CASTGGPNYGYTF
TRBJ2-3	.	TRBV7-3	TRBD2	TGTGCCAGCAGCTTAATGGGACTAGCGGGGGGCAGCACAGATACGCAGTATTTT	CASSLMGLAGGSTDTQYF
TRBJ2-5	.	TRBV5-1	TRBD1	TGCGCCAGCAGCTTCGGGACAGGGGACAGGGAGACCCAGTACTTC	CASSFGTGDRETQYF
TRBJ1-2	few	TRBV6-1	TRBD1	TGTGCCAGCAGTGAAGGGCCTACAGGGGTGTATGGCTACACCTTC	CASSEGPTGVYGYTF
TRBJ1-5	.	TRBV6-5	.	TGTGCCAGCAGAGTAGGACACAGCCAGCCCCAGCATTTT	CASRVGHSQPQHF